What follows is one T cell receptor (beta chain) and its context. V was shortened by 0 bases and J by 2 bases, with 11 bases between the two germline ends. The CDR3 runs 15 residues. In germline, CDR1 is MNHEY, CDR2 SVGEGT. The data derive from a study of blood T cell repertoires in COVID-19. In the study overall: From the United States, Italy and Spain came samples of acute and convalescent COVID-19. The cDNA or gDNA used as material had been derived from T cells, B-cell-depleted T cells, or PBMCs.

Per the authors' pipeline: For nucleated cells, counts were estimated from reference gene primer amplification. Sequencing was performed with immunoSEQ multiplex PCR; in TCRdb, only in-frame clones are kept and a portion is missing. That table gives V, J and clone size, and the DNA gave D and trimming. The sample has approximately 100,000 clones, 75% to 85% seen once; the top ten hold about 10%. The rearrangement links TRBV6-2 or TRBV6-3 to TRBJ2-7; D remains ambiguous. Source material: peripheral blood. The clonotype originates from a human donor in a cohort sampled during active COVID-19. The CDR3 region is CASSYSSVGPYEQYF. For the CDR3, the DNA is TGTGCCAGCAGTTACTCGTCGGTGGGCCCCTACGAGCAGTACTTC.